The rows below give T cell receptor beta chains drawn from one sample of a study of glioma-infiltrating T cells after dendritic cell vaccination. The data were produced by immunoSEQ multiplex PCR, yet TCRdb's version contains in-frame clones alone and is incomplete. The profile shows some 91,000 clones, 80% to 90% of them singletons. The source was blood, collected after dendritic cell vaccination. Receptors originate from a human donor with glioblastoma. Each CDR3 is given with its conserved first and last residue. D genes are given only for firm matches. Where a row states a size, it is once, few, many or the class of an expanded clone; other rows omit it.

abundance | j_gene | d_gene | v_gene | CDR3nt | CDR3aa
. | TRBJ1-1 | . | TRBV19 | TGTGCCAGTAGTACCAGGGTAAACACTGAAGCTTTCTTT | CASSTRVNTEAFF
. | TRBJ2-3 | TRBD2 | TRBV9 | TGTGCCAGCAGCGCCGGGACTAGCCACACAGATACGCAGTATTTT | CASSAGTSHTDTQYF
. | TRBJ2-5 | . | TRBV5-1 | TGCGCCAGCCGACCCCCCAGCCGCGGAGAGACCCAGTACTTC | CASRPPSRGETQYF
. | TRBJ2-1 | TRBD1 | TRBV19 | TGTGCCAGCCTCCTCCGCCCGGGACAGGGGGCAAGGGAGCAGTTCTTC | CASLLRPGQGAREQFF
. | TRBJ1-4 | TRBD1 | TRBV9 | TGTGCCAGCAGCGTAGAAGGGGGCGGAGAAAAACTGTTTTTT | CASSVEGGGEKLFF
. | TRBJ2-1 | TRBD1 | TRBV9 | TGTGCCAGCAGCTTGGGACAGGGGACAAACAATGAGCAGTTCTTC | CASSLGQGTNNEQFF
. | TRBJ2-5 | . | TRBV13 | TGTGCCAGCAGCTTAGGCCGGGGGACCCAGTACTTC | CASSLGRGTQYF
few | TRBJ2-5 | TRBD2 | TRBV13 | TGTGCCAGCAGCTGGGGGGAGGGGATGGAGACCCAGTACTTC | CASSWGEGMETQYF
. | TRBJ1-5 | TRBD1 | TRBV5-6 | TGTGCCAGCAGTATGGGACAGCTCTACAATCAGCCCCAGCATTTT | CASSMGQLYNQPQHF
. | TRBJ2-3 | . | TRBV7-9 | TGTGCCAGCAACAGGGACCTACCGACAGATACGCAGTATTTT | CASNRDLPTDTQYF
. | TRBJ1-1 | . | TRBV29-1 | TGCAGCGTTCATCCCGGGGGCACTGAAGCTTTCTTT | CSVHPGGTEAFF
. | TRBJ1-6 | TRBD1 | TRBV6-5 | TGTGCCAGCAGGGGCATGGACAGGGATAATTCACCCCTCCACTTT | CASRGMDRDNSPLHF
. | TRBJ2-5 | . | TRBV6-1 | TGTGCCAGCACAATTAACCCTGGCGAGACCCAGTACTTC | CASTINPGETQYF
. | TRBJ1-1 | . | TRBV19 | TGTGCCAGTAGTATAAGAGCGCGGGCTTTGGTGGACACTGAAGCTTTCTTT | CASSIRARALVDTEAFF